This TCR beta chain was sequenced for a study of shared T cell receptors in the human thymus. Germline V gives CDR1 MGHRA, CDR2 YSYEKL. The CDR3 sequence is 17 residues long. Trimming pared 0 bases from V and 4 bases from J, leaving 17 bases between. The assay was immunoSEQ multiplex PCR, and TCRdb's table has in-frame clones only and misses some. The sample holds over 60,000 clones; more than 90% are singletons and the top ten take around 0.035%. This sequence was found in a human donor. The specimen sequenced was thymocytes. The chain links TRBV4-1 to TRBJ2-3; D may be TRBD1 (5 bases). CDR3 in amino acids: CASSQDGVQGSADTQYF. The CDR3 nucleotides read TGCGCCAGCAGCCAAGATGGTGTCCAGGGCTCTGCAGATACGCAGTATTTT.